The next 24 T cell receptor beta chains were all read from a single sample in a study of blood T cell repertoires in COVID-19 (dated by TCRdb to 2020 to 2022). The library was made by the immunoSEQ multiplex PCR assay. TCRdb retrieved this table from immuneACCESS and kept in-frame rearrangements only. Not all clones are present; in checked studies, unresolved V genes account for under half, and no reason is known for the remainder. The sample table holds around 64,000 clones, of which 65% to 85% were seen once. The ten largest clones capture around 54% of the sample. The sample comprised PBMCs or T cells enriched from blood (not recorded which). Receptors were obtained from a woman aged 55-69 years who had been exposed to COVID-19.

The rearrangement links TRBV30 to TRBJ1-1; 7 nucleotides line up with TRBD1. Germline lookup yields CDR1 GTSNPN and CDR2 SVGIG (reference sequence). Trimming at V came to 7 bases and at J to 11 bases, leaving 7 bases not matched to a gene. The CDR3 totals 10 residues. CDR3 region: CAFLTGVAFF. The CDR3, as DNA: TGTGCCTTTTTAACAGGGGTGGCTTTCTTT.

The rearrangement joins TRBV10-3 to TRBJ2-4, with 9 bases that match TRBD1. The trim removed 2 bases at V and 8 bases at J, leaving 7 bases unmatched. Germline-derived CDR1 and CDR2 are ENHRY and SYGVKD. The CDR3 runs 15 residues. The CDR3 region has the DNA TGTGCCATCAGTGAGCTTCGGGGACAGGGATACATTCAGTACTTC. This translates into CAISELRGQGYIQYF.

The rearrangement uses TRBV28 and TRBJ2-7, with TRBD2 matching 8 bases. Per germline, CDR1 MDHEN and CDR2 SYDVKM. V lost 3 bases and J lost 4; bases outside the gene matches: 5. This CDR3 is 14 amino acids long. CDR3 DNA sequence: TGTGCCAGCAGTTTTTACGGGGGGGGTTACGAGCAGTACTTC. Encoded protein: CASSFYGGGYEQYF.

The V and J genes are TRBV2 and TRBJ2-6; 7 positions agree with TRBD1. CDR1 and CDR2 from the germline V gene are SNHLY and FYNNEI. CDR3 length: 11 residues. J gave up 17 bases and V 5 bases, and 6 bases lay outside the gene matches. DNA of the CDR3: TGTGCCAGCAGTCCGACAGGGCGGTTGACTTTC. This sequence encodes CASSPTGRLTF.

In its sample, this clone was seen a few times. The gene calls are TRBV28 and TRBJ2-3, with TRBD1 identical over 8 bases. CDR1 and CDR2 (germline): MDHEN, SYDVKM. Unmatched junction bases numbered 7, after V lost 5 bases and J lost 0 bases. CDR3 length: 16 amino acids. The CDR3 region is CASSKQTGASTDTQYF. DNA of the CDR3: TGTGCCAGCAGTAAACAGACAGGGGCTAGCACAGATACGCAGTATTTT.

The J gene is TRBJ2-1, the V gene TRBV6-4, with 7 bases aligning to TRBD2. CDR3 length: 15 amino acids. Germline V gene sequence: CDR1 MRHNA, CDR2 SNTAGT. The trim removed 6 bases at V and 1 base at J, leaving 6 bases unmatched. The CDR3 DNA reads as TGTGCCAGCAGCGCCGTGGGGGGGTCCTACAATGAGCAGTTCTTC. This codes for CASSAVGGSYNEQFF.

The chain couples TRBV7-9 to TRBJ2-1; D uncertain. Germline lookup yields CDR1 SEHNR and CDR2 FQNEAQ (reference sequence). This CDR3 contains 15 residues. V lost 3 bases and J lost 7, with 16 bases in between. In DNA form, the CDR3 reads TGTGCCAGCAGCTTTGTTCGGAGTCTATGGAATGAGCAGTTCTTC. As protein: CASSFVRSLWNEQFF.

CDR3 sequence: CASRERPSTDTQYF. The CDR3 DNA sequence: TGCGCCAGCAGGGAGCGGCCTAGCACAGATACGCAGTATTTT. The chain employs TRBV5-1 and TRBJ2-3, with D possibly being TRBD2 (5 bases). Trimming took off 5 bases at V and 0 bases at J, with 10 bases between the two ends. Germline CDR1 reads SGHRS; CDR2 reads YFSETQ. CDR3 length: 14 residues.

V usage is TRBV3-1 (or the pseudogene TRBV3-2) and J usage is TRBJ2-5, with D hard to call. V gave up 4 bases and J gave up 3 bases, with 6 bases separating them. CDR1 is LGHDT, CDR2 YNNKEL, per germline (reference sequence). CDR3 length: 12 residues. Here the CDR3 DNA reads TGTGCCAGCAGCCCCTCCGAAGAGACCCAGTACTTC. Translating gives CASSPSEETQYF.

CDR3 in amino acids: CASSYRRLNTEAFF. As DNA, the CDR3 is TGTGCCAGCAGTTACAGGAGACTGAACACTGAAGCTTTCTTT. V usage is TRBV6-5 and J usage is TRBJ1-1; D is ambiguous. The V gene lost 2 bases and the J gene lost 0 bases, with 7 bases spanning the gap. CDR1 and CDR2 (germline): MNHEY, SVGAGI. The length of the CDR3 is 14 residues.

V gene TRBV19 combines with J gene TRBJ1-5; D is undetermined. The CDR3 contains 15 residues. Trimming removed 5 bases at V and 7 bases at J, with 18 bases between. Germline values: CDR1 LNHDA, CDR2 SQIVND (reference sequence). The CDR3 loop reads CASSPQTSPGQPQHF. For the CDR3, the DNA is TGTGCCAGTAGTCCACAGACCTCACCGGGACAGCCCCAGCATTTT.

This chain's CDR3 is CASSVEGTNYGYTF. The CDR3 DNA follows: TGTGCCAGCAGTGTAGAGGGTACTAACTATGGCTACACCTTC. V gene TRBV2 combines with J gene TRBJ1-2; D ambiguous. The ends were cut back, 4 bases at V and 0 bases at J, with 9 bases in the middle. Germline CDR1 SNHLY, CDR2 FYNNEI. The CDR3 extends over 14 amino acids.

The CDR3 region is CASSYALAGGSNEQFF. The CDR3 nucleotides are TGTGCCAGCAGTTACGCACTAGCGGGTGGATCCAATGAGCAGTTCTTC. The chain links TRBV6-2 or TRBV6-3 to TRBJ2-1; 9 nucleotides align to TRBD2. The CDR3 consists of 16 residues. The germline gives CDR1 MNHEY, CDR2 SVGEGT. Trimming removed 2 bases from V and 6 bases from J; junction bases left unmatched: 8.

The chain recombines TRBV7-9 with TRBJ1-6; D is perhaps TRBD1 (5 bases). Trimming left V 1 base short and J 9 bases short, with 10 bases between. The V gene's germline CDR1 is SEHNR and CDR2 FQNEAQ (reference sequence). The CDR3 covers 14 residues. In nucleotides, the CDR3 is TGTGCCAGCAGCTTAGTGGTGCAGGGTTCACCCCTCCACTTT. Translated, it gives CASSLVVQGSPLHF.

The chain couples TRBV6-5 to TRBJ2-1; 8 bases are shared with TRBD2. With 9 bases clipped from V and 4 bases from J, the junction kept 5 bases outside the gene matches. This CDR3 is built from 13 residues. CDR1 MNHEY and CDR2 SVGAGI come from the germline V gene. In DNA, the CDR3 is TGTGCCAGTCTACTAGCGGCATACAATGAGCAGTTCTTC. It codes for CASLLAAYNEQFF.

CDR3 coding DNA: TGTGCCAGCAGTTACGGCGGTTACTCTGGAAACACCATATATTTT. It encodes CASSYGGYSGNTIYF. This chain uses TRBV6-2 or TRBV6-3 with TRBJ1-3, with D unclear. The CDR3 covers 15 residues. V was shortened by 2 bases and J by 0 bases, with 8 bases between the two germline ends. Germline CDR1 is MNHEY and CDR2 is SVGEGT.

The rearrangement uses TRBV27 and TRBJ2-7, with no clear D. In germline, CDR1 is MNHEY, CDR2 SMNVEV (reference sequence). This CDR3 contains 14 residues. The V and J ends lost 4 bases and 3 bases respectively, with 13 bases between them. The CDR3, as DNA: TGTGCCAGCAGTTCATCGCGGAGTGGCTACGAGCAGTACTTC. Encoded protein: CASSSSRSGYEQYF.

This sequence joins TRBV7-2 and TRBJ2-7; 8 bases are shared with TRBD1. CDR1 and CDR2 from the germline V gene are SGHTA and FQGNSA. The CDR3 is made up of 15 amino acids. The V gene end was trimmed by 0 bases and the J gene end by 4 bases; junction bases not matched to a gene: 5. The CDR3 sequence is CASSLADRGRYEQYF. CDR3 sequence (DNA): TGTGCCAGCAGCTTAGCAGACAGGGGTAGGTACGAGCAGTACTTC. The whole variable domain, remainder taken from reference TRBV7-2 and TRBJ2-7, is GAGVSQSPSNKVTEKGKDVELRCDPISGHTALYWYRQSLGQGLEFLIYFQGNSAPDKSGLPSDRFSAERTGGSVSTLTIQRTQQEDSAVYLCASSLADRGRYEQYFGPGTRLTVT.

The chain's CDR3 is CASSPVAGSTDTQYF. CDR3 coding DNA: TGTGCCAGCAGCCCCGTAGCGGGGAGCACAGATACGCAGTATTTT. The chain uses TRBV7-2 and TRBJ2-3; 8 bases map to TRBD2. The ends lost 5 bases at V and 0 bases at J; junction bases unmatched: 4. This CDR3 spans 15 amino acids. Germline V lookup: CDR1 SGHTA, CDR2 FQGNSA.

CDR3 loop: CSVQVGLAGVVPYEQYF. DNA for the CDR3: TGCAGCGTCCAGGTGGGACTAGCGGGTGTGGTGCCCTACGAGCAGTACTTC. The gene calls are TRBV29-1 and TRBJ2-7; 12 bases line up with TRBD2. V lost 6 bases and J lost 2; bases outside the gene matches: 14. Per the germline V gene, CDR1 is SQVTM and CDR2 is ANQGSEA. This CDR3 comprises 17 residues.

The chain has TRBV28 and TRBJ1-5; 10 bases agree with TRBD1. The trim removed 5 bases at V and 5 bases at J, leaving 9 bases unmatched. This CDR3 is built from 16 residues. The germline V gene has CDR1 MDHEN and CDR2 SYDVKM. The CDR3 DNA follows: TGTGCCAGCAGTCAGTCGGGACAGGGGACTTATCAGCCCCAGCATTTT. Protein sequence: CASSQSGQGTYQPQHF.

The V and J genes are TRBV19 and TRBJ1-5, with 7 bases fitting TRBD1. Germline CDR1 LNHDA, CDR2 SQIVND (reference sequence). The CDR3 spans 13 residues. Trimming cost V 9 bases and J 6 bases; bases outside gene matches: 8. Here the CDR3 reads CASRDRVGQPQHF. The CDR3 DNA follows: TGTGCCAGCCGAGACAGGGTTGGTCAGCCCCAGCATTTT.

The J gene is TRBJ1-1, the V gene TRBV18; the D gene is possibly TRBD1 (5 bases). V lost 1 base to trimming and J lost 5 bases, with 14 bases between them. Germline CDR1 is KGHSH and CDR2 is LQKENI. CDR3 length: 15 residues. This CDR3 is CASSPRSQGDTEAFF. The CDR3 DNA reads TGTGCCAGCTCACCACGGAGTCAGGGCGATACTGAAGCTTTCTTT.

The chain is built from TRBV27 and TRBJ2-5, with D tentatively TRBD2 (6 bases). The CDR3 is 15 amino acids. The V and J ends lost 0 bases and 4 bases respectively, with 12 bases between them. Germline V CDR1 and CDR2: MNHEY, SMNVEV (reference sequence). CDR3 loop: CASSLSGTHGETQYF. The CDR3 bases are TGTGCCAGCAGTTTATCAGGGACTCACGGAGAGACCCAGTACTTC.